This TCR beta chain came from a study of glioma-infiltrating T cells after dendritic cell vaccination. Study context: Dendritic cell vaccination trial patients had either newly diagnosed or recurrent glioblastoma. Study results and limitations: Few patients contributed both blood and tumor specimens. Estimated pretreatment TIL content predicted outcome after dendritic cell vaccination.

Up to 2 ug genomic DNA was used for TCRB CDR3 amplification. TCRdb's table, derived via immunoSEQ multiplex PCR, lists solely in-frame clones and lacks some. The sample has roughly 100,000 clones, 90% seen once. This clone was observed a handful of times. The antigen is undetermined. Time point in this sample: after dendritic cell vaccination, including at tumor progression/relapse. The source is a human donor with glioblastoma. This material consisted of blood, taken after dendritic cell vaccination.

CDR3: CAWSGGSGSNEQFF. CDR3 nucleotides: TGTGCCTGGAGTGGGGGGAGCGGGAGCAATGAGCAGTTCTTC. The V gene is TRBV30, the J gene TRBJ2-1; 8 bases align to TRBD2. V was clipped by 1 base and J by 6 bases; unmatched bases: 5. Germline CDR1 is GTSNPN and CDR2 is SVGIG (reference sequence). The CDR3 is made up of 14 amino acids.